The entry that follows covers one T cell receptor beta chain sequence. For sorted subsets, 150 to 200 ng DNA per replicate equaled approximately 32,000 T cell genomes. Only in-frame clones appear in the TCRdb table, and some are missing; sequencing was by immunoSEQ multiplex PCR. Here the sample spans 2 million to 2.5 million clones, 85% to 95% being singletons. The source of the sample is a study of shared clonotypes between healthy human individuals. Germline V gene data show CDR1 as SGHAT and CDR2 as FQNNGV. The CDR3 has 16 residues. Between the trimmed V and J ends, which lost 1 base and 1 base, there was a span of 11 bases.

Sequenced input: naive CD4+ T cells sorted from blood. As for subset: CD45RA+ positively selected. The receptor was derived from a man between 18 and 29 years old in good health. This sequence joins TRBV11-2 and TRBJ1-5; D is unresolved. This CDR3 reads CASSLVAGMSNQPQHF. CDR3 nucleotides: TGTGCCAGCAGCTTAGTAGCGGGGATGAGCAATCAGCCCCAGCATTTT.